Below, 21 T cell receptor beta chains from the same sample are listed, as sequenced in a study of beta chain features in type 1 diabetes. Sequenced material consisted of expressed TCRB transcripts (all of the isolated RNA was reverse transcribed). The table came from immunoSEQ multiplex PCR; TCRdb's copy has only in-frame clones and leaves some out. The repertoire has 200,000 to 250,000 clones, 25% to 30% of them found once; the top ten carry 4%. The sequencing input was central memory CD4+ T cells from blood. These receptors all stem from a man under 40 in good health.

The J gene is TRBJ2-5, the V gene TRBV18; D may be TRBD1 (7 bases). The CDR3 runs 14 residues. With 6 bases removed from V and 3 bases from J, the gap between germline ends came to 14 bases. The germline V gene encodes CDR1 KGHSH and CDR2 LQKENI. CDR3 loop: CASSRRGQEETQYF. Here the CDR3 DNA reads TGTGCCAGCTCCCGGAGGGGGCAAGAAGAGACCCAGTACTTC.

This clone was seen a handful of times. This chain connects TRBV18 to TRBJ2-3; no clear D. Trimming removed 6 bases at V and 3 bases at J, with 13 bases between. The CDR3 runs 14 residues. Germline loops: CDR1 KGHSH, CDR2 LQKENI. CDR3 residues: CASSWRKVTDTQYF. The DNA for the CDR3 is TGTGCCAGCTCCTGGCGGAAGGTGACAGATACGCAGTATTTT.

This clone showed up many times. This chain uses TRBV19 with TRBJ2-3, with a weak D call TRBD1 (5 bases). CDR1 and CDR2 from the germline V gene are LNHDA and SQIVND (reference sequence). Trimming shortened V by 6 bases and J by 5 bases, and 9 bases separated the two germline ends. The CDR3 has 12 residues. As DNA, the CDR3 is TGTGCCAGTAGACATACAGGAGATACGCAGTATTTT. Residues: CASRHTGDTQYF. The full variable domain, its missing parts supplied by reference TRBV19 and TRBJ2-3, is DGGITQSPKYLFRKEGQNVTLSCEQNLNHDAMYWYRQDPGQGLRLIYYSQIVNDFQKGDIAEGYSVSREKKESFPLTVTSAQKNPTAFYLCASRHTGDTQYFGPGTRLTVL.

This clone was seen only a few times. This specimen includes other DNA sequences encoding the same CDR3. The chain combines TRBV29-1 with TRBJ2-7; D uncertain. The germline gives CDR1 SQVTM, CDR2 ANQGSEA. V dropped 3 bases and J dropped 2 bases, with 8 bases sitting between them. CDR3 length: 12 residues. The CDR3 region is CSVDGGAYEQYF. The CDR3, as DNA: TGCAGCGTTGATGGCGGTGCCTACGAGCAGTACTTC.

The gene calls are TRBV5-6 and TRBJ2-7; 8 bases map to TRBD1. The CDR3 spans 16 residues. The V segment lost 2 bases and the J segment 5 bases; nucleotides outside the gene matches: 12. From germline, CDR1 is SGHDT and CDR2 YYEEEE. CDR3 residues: CASSLYRQGNINEQYF. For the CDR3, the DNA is TGTGCCAGCAGCTTATACCGACAGGGGAATATCAACGAGCAGTACTTC.

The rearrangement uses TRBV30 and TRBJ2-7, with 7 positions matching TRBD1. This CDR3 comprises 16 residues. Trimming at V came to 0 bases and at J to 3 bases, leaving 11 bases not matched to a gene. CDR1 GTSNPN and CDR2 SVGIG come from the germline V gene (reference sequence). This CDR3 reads CAWSVLWGQRNYEQYF. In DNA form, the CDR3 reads TGTGCCTGGAGTGTACTTTGGGGACAGAGAAACTACGAGCAGTACTTC.

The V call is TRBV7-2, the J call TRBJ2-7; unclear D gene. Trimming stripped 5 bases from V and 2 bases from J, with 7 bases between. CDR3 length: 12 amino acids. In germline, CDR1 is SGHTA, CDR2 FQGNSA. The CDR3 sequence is CASSQQTYEQYF. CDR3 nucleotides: TGTGCCAGCAGCCAGCAAACCTACGAGCAGTACTTC.

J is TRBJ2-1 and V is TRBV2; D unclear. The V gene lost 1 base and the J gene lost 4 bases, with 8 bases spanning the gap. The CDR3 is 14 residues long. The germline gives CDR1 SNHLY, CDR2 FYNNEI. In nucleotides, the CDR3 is TGTGCCAGCAGTGAAGGGATGGGATACAATGAGCAGTTCTTC. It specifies CASSEGMGYNEQFF.

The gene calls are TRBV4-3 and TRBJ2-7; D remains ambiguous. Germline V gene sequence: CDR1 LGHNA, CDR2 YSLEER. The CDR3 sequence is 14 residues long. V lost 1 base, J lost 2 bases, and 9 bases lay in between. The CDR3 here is CASSQVMGTYEQYF. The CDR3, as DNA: TGCGCCAGCAGCCAAGTAATGGGAACCTACGAGCAGTACTTC.

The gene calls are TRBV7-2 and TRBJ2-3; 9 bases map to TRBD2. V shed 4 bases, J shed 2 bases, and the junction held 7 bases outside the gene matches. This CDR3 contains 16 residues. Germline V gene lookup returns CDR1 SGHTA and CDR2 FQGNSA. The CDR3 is CASSSSLAGNTDTQYF. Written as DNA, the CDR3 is TGTGCCAGCAGCTCCTCACTAGCGGGCAACACAGATACGCAGTATTTT.

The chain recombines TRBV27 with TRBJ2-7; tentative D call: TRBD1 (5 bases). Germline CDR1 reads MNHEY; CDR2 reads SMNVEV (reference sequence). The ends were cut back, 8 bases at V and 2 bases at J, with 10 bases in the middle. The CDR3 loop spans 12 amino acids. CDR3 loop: CASGRVPYEQYF. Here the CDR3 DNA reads TGTGCCAGCGGCAGGGTCCCCTACGAGCAGTACTTC.

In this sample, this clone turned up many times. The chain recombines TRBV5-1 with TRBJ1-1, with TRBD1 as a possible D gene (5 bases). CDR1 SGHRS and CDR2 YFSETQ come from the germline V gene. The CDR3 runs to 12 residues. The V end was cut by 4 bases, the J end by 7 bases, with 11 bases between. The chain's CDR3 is CASSPGFGEAFF. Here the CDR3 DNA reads TGCGCCAGCAGCCCAGGGTTCGGTGAAGCTTTCTTT. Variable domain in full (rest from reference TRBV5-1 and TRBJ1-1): KAGVTQTPRYLIKTRGQQVTLSCSPISGHRSVSWYQQTPGQGLQFLFEYFSETQRNKGNFPGRFSGRQFSNSRSEMNVSTLELGDSALYLCASSPGFGEAFFGQGTRLTVV.

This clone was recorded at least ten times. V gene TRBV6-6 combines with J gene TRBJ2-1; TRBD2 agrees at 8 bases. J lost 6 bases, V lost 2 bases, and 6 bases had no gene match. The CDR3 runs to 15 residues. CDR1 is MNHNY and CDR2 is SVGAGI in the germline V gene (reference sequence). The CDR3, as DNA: TGTGCCAGCAGTTACGAAGCGGGGGCCTTCAATGAGCAGTTCTTC. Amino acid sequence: CASSYEAGAFNEQFF.

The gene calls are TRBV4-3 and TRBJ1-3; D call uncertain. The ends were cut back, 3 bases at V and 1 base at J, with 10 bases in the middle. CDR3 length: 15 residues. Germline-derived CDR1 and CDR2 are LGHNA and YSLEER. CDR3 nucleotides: TGCGCCAGCAGCCACCGGCGGAGTTCTGGAAACACCATATATTTT. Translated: CASSHRRSSGNTIYF.

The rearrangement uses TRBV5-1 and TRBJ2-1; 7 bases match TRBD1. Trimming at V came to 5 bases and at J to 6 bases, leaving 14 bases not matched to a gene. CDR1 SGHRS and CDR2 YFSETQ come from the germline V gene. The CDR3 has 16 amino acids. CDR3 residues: CASSQLPTGKGNEQFF. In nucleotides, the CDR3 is TGCGCCAGCAGTCAGCTCCCGACAGGGAAGGGCAATGAGCAGTTCTTC. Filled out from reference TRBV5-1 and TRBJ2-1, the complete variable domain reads KAGVTQTPRYLIKTRGQQVTLSCSPISGHRSVSWYQQTPGQGLQFLFEYFSETQRNKGNFPGRFSGRQFSNSRSEMNVSTLELGDSALYLCASSQLPTGKGNEQFFGPGTRLTVL.

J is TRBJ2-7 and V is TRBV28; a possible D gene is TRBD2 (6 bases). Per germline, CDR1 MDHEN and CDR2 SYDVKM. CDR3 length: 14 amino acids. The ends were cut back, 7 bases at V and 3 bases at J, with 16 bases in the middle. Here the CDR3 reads CASTQGGVNYEQYF. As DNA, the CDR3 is TGTGCCAGCACCCAAGGAGGGGTAAACTACGAGCAGTACTTC. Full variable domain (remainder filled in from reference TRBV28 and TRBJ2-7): DVKVTQSSRYLVKRTGEKVFLECVQDMDHENMFWYRQDPGLGLRLIYFSYDVKMKEKGDIPEGYSVSREKKERFSLILESASTNQTSMYLCASTQGGVNYEQYFGPGTRLTVT.

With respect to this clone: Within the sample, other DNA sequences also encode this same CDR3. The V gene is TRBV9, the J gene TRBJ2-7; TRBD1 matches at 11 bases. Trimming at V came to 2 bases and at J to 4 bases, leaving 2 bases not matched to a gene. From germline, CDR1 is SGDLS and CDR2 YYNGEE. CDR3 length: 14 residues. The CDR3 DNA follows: TGTGCCAGCAGCGTGGGACAGGGGGTTTACGAGCAGTACTTC. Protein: CASSVGQGVYEQYF.

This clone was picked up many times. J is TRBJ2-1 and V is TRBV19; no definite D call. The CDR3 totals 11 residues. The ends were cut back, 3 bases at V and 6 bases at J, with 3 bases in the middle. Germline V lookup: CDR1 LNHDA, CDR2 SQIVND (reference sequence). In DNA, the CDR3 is TGTGCCAGTAGTATGGCCAATGAGCAGTTCTTC. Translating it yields CASSMANEQFF.

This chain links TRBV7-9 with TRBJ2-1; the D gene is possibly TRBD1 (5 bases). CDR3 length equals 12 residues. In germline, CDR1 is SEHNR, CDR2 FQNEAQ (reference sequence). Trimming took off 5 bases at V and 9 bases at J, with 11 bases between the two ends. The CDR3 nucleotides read TGTGCCAGCAGCCTAGGGGAAGTTGAGCAGTTCTTC. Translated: CASSLGEVEQFF.

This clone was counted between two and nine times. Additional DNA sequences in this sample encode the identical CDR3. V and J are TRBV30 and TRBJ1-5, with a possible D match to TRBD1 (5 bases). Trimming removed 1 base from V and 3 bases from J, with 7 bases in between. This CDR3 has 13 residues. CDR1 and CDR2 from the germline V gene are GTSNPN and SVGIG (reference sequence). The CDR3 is CAWSGDSNQPQHF. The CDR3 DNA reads TGTGCCTGGAGTGGGGACTCCAATCAGCCCCAGCATTTT.

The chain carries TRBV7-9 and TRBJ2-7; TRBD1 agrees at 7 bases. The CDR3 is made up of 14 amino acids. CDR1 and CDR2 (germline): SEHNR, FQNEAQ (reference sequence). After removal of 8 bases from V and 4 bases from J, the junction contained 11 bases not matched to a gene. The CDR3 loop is CASGDRASAYEQYF. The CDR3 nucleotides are TGTGCCAGCGGAGACAGGGCGAGTGCATACGAGCAGTACTTC.